Given below is one TCR beta chain in context. The data originate from a study of blood T cell repertoires in COVID-19. Study at large: PBMCs, B-cell-depleted T cells, or T cells provided the cDNA or gDNA that made up the material.

TCRdb's copy holds only in-frame clones and misses some; the assay was immunoSEQ multiplex PCR. The repertoire holds about 440,000 clones, roughly 91% seen once, with roughly 0.66% in the top ten. The V gene end was trimmed by 6 bases and the J gene end by 4 bases; junction bases not matched to a gene: 5. Germline V gene sequence: CDR1 MNHEY, CDR2 SMNVEV (reference sequence). The length of the CDR3 is 13 residues. Sequencing was performed on PBMCs or T cells enriched from blood (not recorded which). V is TRBV27 and J is TRBJ1-2; 7 bases agree with TRBD1. This TCR came from a man aged 18 to 29 who had recovered from COVID-19. CDR3 sequence reads: CASRKQGSYGYTF. CDR3 DNA: TGTGCCAGCAGAAAACAGGGGAGCTATGGCTACACCTTC.